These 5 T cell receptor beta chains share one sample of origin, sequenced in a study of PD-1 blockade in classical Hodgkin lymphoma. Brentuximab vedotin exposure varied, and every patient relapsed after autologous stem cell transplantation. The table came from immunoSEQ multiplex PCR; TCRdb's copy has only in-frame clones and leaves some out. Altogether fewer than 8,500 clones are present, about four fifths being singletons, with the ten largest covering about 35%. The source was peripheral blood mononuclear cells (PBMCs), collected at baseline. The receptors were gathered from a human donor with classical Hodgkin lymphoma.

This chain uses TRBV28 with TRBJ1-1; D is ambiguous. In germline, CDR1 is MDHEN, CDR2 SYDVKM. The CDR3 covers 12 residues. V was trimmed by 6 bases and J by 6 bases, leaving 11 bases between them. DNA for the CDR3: TGTGCCAGCAGCCCTCCGGCAGCTGAAGCTTTCTTT. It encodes CASSPPAAEAFF.

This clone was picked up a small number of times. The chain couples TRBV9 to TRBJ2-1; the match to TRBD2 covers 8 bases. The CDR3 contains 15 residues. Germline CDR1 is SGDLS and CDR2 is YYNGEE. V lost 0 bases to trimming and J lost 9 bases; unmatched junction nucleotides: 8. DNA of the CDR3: TGTGCCAGCAGCGTAGACATGGGGGCGGGAGGTGAGCAGTTCTTC. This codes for CASSVDMGAGGEQFF.

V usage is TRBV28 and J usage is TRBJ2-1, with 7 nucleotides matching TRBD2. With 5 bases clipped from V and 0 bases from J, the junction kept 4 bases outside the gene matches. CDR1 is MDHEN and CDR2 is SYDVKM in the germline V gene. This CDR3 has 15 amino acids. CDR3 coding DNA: TGTGCCAGCAGTCCGGGGGACTACTCCTACAATGAGCAGTTCTTC. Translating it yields CASSPGDYSYNEQFF.

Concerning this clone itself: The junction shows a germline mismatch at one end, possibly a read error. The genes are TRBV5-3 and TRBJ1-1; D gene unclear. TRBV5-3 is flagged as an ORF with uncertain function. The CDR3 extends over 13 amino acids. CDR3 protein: CASSPNRNTEAFF. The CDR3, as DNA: TGCGCCAGCAGCCCAAATAGGAACACTGAAGCTTTCTTT.

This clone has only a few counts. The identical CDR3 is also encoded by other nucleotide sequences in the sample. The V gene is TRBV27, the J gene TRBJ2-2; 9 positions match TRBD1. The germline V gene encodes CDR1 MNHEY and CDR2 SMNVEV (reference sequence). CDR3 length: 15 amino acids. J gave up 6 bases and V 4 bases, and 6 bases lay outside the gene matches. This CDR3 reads CASSSHRGLPGELFF. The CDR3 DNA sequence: TGTGCCAGCAGTTCGCACAGGGGGCTGCCCGGGGAGCTGTTTTTT.